This record concerns one TCR beta chain sequence. Antigen specificity is unknown. This record comes from a study of cytomegalovirus exposure and HLA in healthy donors. Study results and limitations: Earlier findings revealed that most TCR beta V segments proved productive either about 87% or about 30% of the time.

V was pared by 4 bases and J by 6 bases, with 2 bases of the junction left unmatched. The CDR3 contains 12 residues. Germline-derived CDR1 and CDR2 are SGHNT and YENEEA. The PCR made use of 60 Vbeta and 13 Jbeta primers. Sequencing was performed with immunoSEQ multiplex PCR; in TCRdb, only in-frame clones are kept and a portion is missing. The table gives over 90,000 clones; the top ten clones make up approximately 3.7% of it. The V gene is TRBV11-3, the J gene TRBJ2-7; TRBD1 agrees at 8 bases. Sample: PBMCs. This sequence originates from a man in his forties in good health and CMV-seronegative. CDR3 nucleotides: TGTGCCAGCAGCTACGACAGGGGCGAGCAGTACTTC. Amino acids: CASSYDRGEQYF.